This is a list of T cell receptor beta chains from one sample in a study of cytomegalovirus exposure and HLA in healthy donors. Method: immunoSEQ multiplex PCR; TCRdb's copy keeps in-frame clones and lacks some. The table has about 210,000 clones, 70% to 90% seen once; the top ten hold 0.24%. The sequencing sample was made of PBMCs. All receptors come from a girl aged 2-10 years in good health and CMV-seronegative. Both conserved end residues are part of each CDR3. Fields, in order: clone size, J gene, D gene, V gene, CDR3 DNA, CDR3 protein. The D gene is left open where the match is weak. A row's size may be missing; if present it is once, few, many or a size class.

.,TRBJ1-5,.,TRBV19,TGTGCCAGTAAGGGCAGGGCGGATCAGCCCCAGCATTTT,CASKGRADQPQHF
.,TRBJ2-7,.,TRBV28,TGTGCCAGCAGCCGAACGCAATATATGACAGTTGACTACGAGCAGTACTTC,CASSRTQYMTVDYEQYF
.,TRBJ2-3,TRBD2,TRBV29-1,TGCAGCGTTATACTTTATCGCGGGAGGGGAACAGATACGCAGTATTTT,CSVILYRGRGTDTQYF
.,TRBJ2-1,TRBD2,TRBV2,TGTGCCAGGGAGAGGCAGCGGGGGAGCTCCTACAATGAGCAGTTCTTC,CARERQRGSSYNEQFF
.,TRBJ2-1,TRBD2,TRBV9,TGTGCCAGCTCTATCGGGGGGGGCGCGGAGCAGTTCTTC,CASSIGGGAEQFF
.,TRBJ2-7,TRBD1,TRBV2,TGTGCCAGCAGTGAATGGTTTGTTCGGGGACAGGCTCTCTACGAGCAGTACTTC,CASSEWFVRGQALYEQYF
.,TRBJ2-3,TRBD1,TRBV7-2,TGTGCCAGCAGCTTAACAGGGGGCCCCACAGATACGCAGTATTTT,CASSLTGGPTDTQYF
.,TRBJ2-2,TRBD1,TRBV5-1,TGCGCCAGCAGCTTGGCTCGGGACAGATCCGGGGAGCTGTTTTTT,CASSLARDRSGELFF
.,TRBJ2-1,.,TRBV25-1,TGTGCCAGCAGTGAATACGGGGGTGGGGGAGATGAGCAGTTCTTC,CASSEYGGGGDEQFF
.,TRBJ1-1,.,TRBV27,TGTGCCAGCAGTTGGGGGCCCAGAGTGAACACTGAAGCTTTCTTT,CASSWGPRVNTEAFF
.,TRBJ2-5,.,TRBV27,TGTGCCAGCAGTAGCATCGGGTCCAAAGAGACCCAGTACTTC,CASSSIGSKETQYF
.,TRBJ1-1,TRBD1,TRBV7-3,TGTGCCAGCAGCTTCGGGACAGTGAACACTGAAGCTTTCTTT,CASSFGTVNTEAFF
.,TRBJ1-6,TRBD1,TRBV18,TGTGCCAGCTCACCAAGGGGGGACAGGACTAATTCACCCCTCCACTTT,CASSPRGDRTNSPLHF
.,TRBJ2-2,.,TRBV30,TGTGCCTGGAGACCCAACCCCTTTAGACAGGAAGACACCGGGGAGCTGTTTTTT,CAWRPNPFRQEDTGELFF
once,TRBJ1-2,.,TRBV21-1,TGTGCCAGCAGCCCATTCAGGGGCGGCTCTGGCTACACCTTC,CASSPFRGGSGYTF
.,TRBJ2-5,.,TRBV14,TGTGCCAGCAGCGAACAGGGATGGTACCAAGAGACCCAGTACTTC,CASSEQGWYQETQYF
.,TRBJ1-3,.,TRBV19,TGTGCCAGCAGGGTCGCAGGAAACACCATATATTTT,CASRVAGNTIYF
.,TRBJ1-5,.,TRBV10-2,TGCGCCAGCAGTGAGTGGGGGGGGCTTAGCAATCAGCCCCAGCATTTT,CASSEWGGLSNQPQHF
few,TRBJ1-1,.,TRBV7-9,TGTGCCAGCAGTACAGGGACCACTGAAGCTTTCTTT,CASSTGTTEAFF
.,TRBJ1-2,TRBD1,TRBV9,TGTGCCAGCAGCCCCCAGACAGGGCCCACAGGCGGCTACACCTTC,CASSPQTGPTGGYTF
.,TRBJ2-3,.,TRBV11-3,TGTGCCAGCAGCTTAGGGAGCGGGAGCACAGATACGCAGTATTTT,CASSLGSGSTDTQYF
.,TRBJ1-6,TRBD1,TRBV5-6,TGTGCCAGCAGCTTGGTTGTGCGGACAGGGGACTATAATTCACCCCTCCACTTT,CASSLVVRTGDYNSPLHF
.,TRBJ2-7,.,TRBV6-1,TGTGCCAGCAGTCCGCGGACCGGCGGGGCCCACGAGCAGTACTTC,CASSPRTGGAHEQYF
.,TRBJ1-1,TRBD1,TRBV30,TGTGCCTGGAGAGGGACAGGGGAAGCTTTCTTT,CAWRGTGEAFF
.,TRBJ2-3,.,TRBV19,TGTGCCAGTTCCACAGCAGATACGCAGTATTTT,CASSTADTQYF
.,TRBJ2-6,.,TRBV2,TGTGCCAGCAGGGGAGCGGGCAGGGCACTCTCTGGGGCCAACGTCCTGACTTTC,CASRGAGRALSGANVLTF
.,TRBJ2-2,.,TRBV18,TGTGCCAGCCTACCGAAACAGGGGAACACCGGGGAGCTGTTTTTT,CASLPKQGNTGELFF
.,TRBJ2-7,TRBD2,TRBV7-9,TGTGCCAGCGGAGGGAGGGGAACAAGGTACGAGCAGTACTTC,CASGGRGTRYEQYF
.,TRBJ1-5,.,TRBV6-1,TGTGCCAGCAGTGCCGACAGATTCAATCAGCCCCAGCATTTT,CASSADRFNQPQHF
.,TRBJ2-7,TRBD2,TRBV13,TGTGCCAGCAGCACCATGGGCGGGGGGGCCTACGAGCAGTACTTC,CASSTMGGGAYEQYF
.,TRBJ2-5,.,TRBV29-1,TGCAGCGCTCTAACAGGGGGGGGCCCTGAGACCCAGTACTTC,CSALTGGGPETQYF
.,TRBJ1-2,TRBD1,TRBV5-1,TGCGCCAGCAGCTTGGAGGGACAGGGAGTCTATGGCTACACCTTC,CASSLEGQGVYGYTF
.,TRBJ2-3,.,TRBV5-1,TGCGCCAGCAGCCTACGGGGAGGGGGGGGGCCCATCACAGATACGCAGTATTTT,CASSLRGGGGPITDTQYF
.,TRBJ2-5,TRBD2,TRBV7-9,TGTGCCAGCAGCCGCGGGGGGAGCCCCAAGCAGTACTTC,CASSRGGSPKQYF
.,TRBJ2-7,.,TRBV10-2,TGCGCCAGCAGTGAGGGCAGGGCCTACGAGCAGTACTTC,CASSEGRAYEQYF
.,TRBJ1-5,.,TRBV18,TGTGCCAGCTCACCAGGTCCGGGGGAGGTACAGCCCCAGCATTTT,CASSPGPGEVQPQHF
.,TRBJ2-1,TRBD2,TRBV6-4,TGTGCCAGCAGCCGTCTAGCGGGGAGACCCAATGAGCAGTTCTTC,CASSRLAGRPNEQFF
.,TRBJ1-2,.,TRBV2,TGTGCCAGCCGAGGTGGGGGCCAATATGGCTACACCTTC,CASRGGGQYGYTF
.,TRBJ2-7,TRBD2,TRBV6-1,TGTGCCAGCGGGGGGGACGGACTGTCCTACGAGCAGTACTTC,CASGGDGLSYEQYF
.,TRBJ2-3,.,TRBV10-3,TGTGCCATCAGTGAATTAGCAGGCACAGATACGCAGTATTTT,CAISELAGTDTQYF
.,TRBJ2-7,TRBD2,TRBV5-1,TGCGCCAGCAGCTTGGTCGGCGGGGGGGCGGGGGACGAGCAGTACTTC,CASSLVGGGAGDEQYF
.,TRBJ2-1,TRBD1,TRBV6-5,TGTGCCAGCAGTTACCCCCGGCAGGGGGCCTTGGGTGAGCAGTTCTTC,CASSYPRQGALGEQFF
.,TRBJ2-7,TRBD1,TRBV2,TGTGCCAGCAAAGACACAGGGGGCAGTTACGAGCAGTACTTC,CASKDTGGSYEQYF
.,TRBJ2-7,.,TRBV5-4,TGTGCCAGCAGCCCCGGAGGGGGGGCTGCCTACGAGCAGTACTTC,CASSPGGGAAYEQYF
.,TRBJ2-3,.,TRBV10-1,TGCGCCAGCAGGCCCTCCGGGTACACAGATACGCAGTATTTT,CASRPSGYTDTQYF
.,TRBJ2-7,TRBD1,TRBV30,TGTGCCTGGAATCCCGGGACAGGGAAGTCCTACGAGCAGTACTTC,CAWNPGTGKSYEQYF
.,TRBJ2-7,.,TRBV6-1,TGTGCCAGCCAAGACGGGTACGAGCAGTACTTC,CASQDGYEQYF
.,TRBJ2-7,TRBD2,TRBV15,TGTGCCACCAGCGTTTGGCTAGCGGGAGACGAGCAGTACTTC,CATSVWLAGDEQYF
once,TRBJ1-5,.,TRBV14,TGTGCCAGCAGCCCCCGAGAGGAGTACAGCAATCAGCCCCAGCATTTT,CASSPREEYSNQPQHF
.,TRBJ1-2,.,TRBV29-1,TGCAGCGTTGAGTTTCGATGGGGGGAGGGCTACACCTTC,CSVEFRWGEGYTF
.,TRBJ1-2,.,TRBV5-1,TGCGCCAGCAGCTTGGCCAAAGCGGCGGGGAGTGGCTACACCTTC,CASSLAKAAGSGYTF
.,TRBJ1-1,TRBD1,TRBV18,TGTGCCAGCTCAGTCTCATTAAGGGGGCAGAACACTGAAGCTTTCTTT,CASSVSLRGQNTEAFF
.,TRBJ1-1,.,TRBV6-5,TGTGCCAGCAGTGAAAACAGTCTAAACACTGAAGCTTTCTTT,CASSENSLNTEAFF
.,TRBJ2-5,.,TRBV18,TGTGCCAGCTCACCGGCAGGGATAGAGACCCAGTACTTC,CASSPAGIETQYF
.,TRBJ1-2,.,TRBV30,TGTGCCTGGAGTATGGGGAGCTCCGGCTTATTCTATGGCTACACCTTC,CAWSMGSSGLFYGYTF
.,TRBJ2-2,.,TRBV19,TGTGCCAGTAGTATCAGGGTAGGCGGGGAGCTGTTTTTT,CASSIRVGGELFF
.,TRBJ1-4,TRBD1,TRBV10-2,TGCGCCTCGGGACAGCGCAATGAAAAACTGTTTTTT,CASGQRNEKLFF